These 5 T cell receptor beta chains were sequenced from one sample in a study of tumor and adjacent non-tumor tissue in lung cancer. The library came from three nested PCR rounds adapted from ARM-PCR protocols. One entry per CDR3 protein results from TCRdb running MiXCR on the multiplex PCR reads. The sample has 200,000 or so distinct CDR3 sequences, less than 80% seen once. RNA was extracted from bulk tissue without any cell sorting. The sample comprised lung tumor tissue. All receptors come from a man aged 55-75 years with non-small cell lung cancer.

The chain employs TRBV6-1 and TRBJ2-3; D gene ambiguous. Per the germline V gene, CDR1 is MNHNS and CDR2 is SASEGT. The CDR3 loop spans 12 amino acids. Trimming cost V 9 bases and J 2 bases, with 9 bases left between them. In nucleotides, the CDR3 is TGTGCCAGTTGTGTGGCCACAGATACGCAGTATTTT. Protein product: CASCVATDTQYF.

About this clonotype itself: Without the conserved terminal phenylalanine or tryptophan, this CDR3 likely stems from a read error. V is TRBV20-1 and J is TRBJ2-7, with 7 bases matching TRBD2. The V segment lost 8 bases and the J segment 6 bases; nucleotides outside the gene matches: 16. This CDR3 comprises 14 residues. Looked up from germline, CDR1 is DFQATT and CDR2 is SNEGSKA (reference sequence). The CDR3 region is CSTPQGGQGVEQYL. The CDR3, as DNA: TGCAGTACTCCCCAGGGAGGGCAAGGGGTCGAGCAGTACCTC.

This chain connects TRBV29-1 to TRBJ2-5, with 11 bases identical to TRBD2. Trimming took 8 bases from V and 2 from J; bases not matched to a gene: 7. The CDR3 totals 14 residues. Germline CDR1 is SQVTM and CDR2 is ANQGSEA. The chain's CDR3 is CSLKRLAGQETQYF. The CDR3 coding sequence is TGCAGCCTCAAACGACTAGCGGGACAAGAGACCCAGTACTTC.

To note about this clonotype: Mismatch with germline at one junction end may stem from a read error. The rearrangement joins TRBV29-1 to TRBJ2-3, with D perhaps TRBD1 or TRBD2 (6 bases each). The CDR3 totals 15 residues. The V gene's germline CDR1 is SQVTM and CDR2 ANQGSEA. CDR3 sequence reads: CSAIRGPTSTDTQYF. In DNA form, the CDR3 reads TGCAGCGCGATTCGGGGGCCAACTAGCACAGATACGCAATATTTT.

As for this clonotype: This may be a read error, as it is one base from a much larger clone. The J gene is TRBJ2-1, the V gene TRBV4-2; 9 bases match TRBD1. The CDR3 has 15 residues. CDR1 and CDR2 from the germline V gene are LGHNA and YNFKEQ. The CDR3 nucleotides read TGTGCCAGCAGCCATAGGGACAGGGCTGTGAATGAGGAGTTCTTC. Protein product: CASSHRDRAVNEEFF.